A single sample is the source of the 19 T cell receptor beta chains below, sequenced in a study of T cells in Graves' hyperthyroidism and ophthalmopathy. Using RNA transcripts as the source, TCR beta CDR3 regions were amplified. First-round RT-PCR of the TCR CDR3 relied on the HTBI primer set. TCRdb passed the multiplex PCR reads through MiXCR, listing each CDR3 protein once. The sample gives approximately 380,000 distinct CDR3 sequences, about an eighth of which show up once; around 28% is in the top ten. The sequenced sample consisted of blood. The source of these receptors is a man between 50 and 59 years old with Graves' ophthalmopathy.

This clonotype was counted only a few times. The chain recombines TRBV15 with TRBJ1-4, with a tentative D call TRBD1 (6 bases). The CDR3 has 16 amino acids. Germline V gene sequence: CDR1 LNHNV, CDR2 YYDKDF (reference sequence). V lost 3 bases and J lost 7, with 18 bases in between. CDR3 loop: CATSSPLEGGSEKLFF. The CDR3 DNA reads as TGTGCCACCAGCAGTCCCTTGGAGGGGGGTTCTGAAAAACTGTTTTTT. Drawing the rest from reference TRBV15 and TRBJ1-4, the complete variable domain is DAMVIQNPRYQVTQFGKPVTLSCSQTLNHNVMYWYQQKSSQAPKLLFHYYDKDFNNEADTPDNFQSRRPNTSFCFLDIRSPGLGDTAMYLCATSSPLEGGSEKLFFGSGTQLSVL.

The rearrangement joins TRBV5-8 to TRBJ2-7; D ambiguous. V lost 2 bases and J lost 2, with 14 bases in between. The CDR3 loop spans 15 amino acids. Germline V lookup: CDR1 SGHTS, CDR2 YDEGEE. As DNA, the CDR3 is TGTGCCAGCAGCTTAATTACATCCCTAACCTACGAGCAGTACTTC. Translating gives CASSLITSLTYEQYF.

The sample holds many counts of this clonotype. The chain carries TRBV29-1 and TRBJ2-5; D unclear. Germline assignment: CDR1 SQVTM and CDR2 ANQGSEA. V was cut by 5 bases and J by 2 bases, with 15 bases left in between. There are 14 residues in the CDR3. The CDR3 nucleotides are TGCAGCGTTCAGGCATCCGTGCAGCAAGAGACCCAGTACTTC. As protein: CSVQASVQQETQYF.

The chain couples TRBV25-1 to TRBJ2-1; 7 nucleotides match TRBD2. CDR1 and CDR2 (germline): MGHDK, SYGVNS. The CDR3 spans 12 residues. Unmatched junction bases numbered 6, after V lost 1 base and J lost 15 bases. Here the CDR3 reads CASSELSGGGFF. CDR3 DNA: TGTGCCAGCAGTGAATTAAGTGGGGGGGGGTTCTTC.

The V gene is TRBV28, the J gene TRBJ2-1; possible D gene TRBD2, 6 bases. In germline, CDR1 is MDHEN, CDR2 SYDVKM. The CDR3 has 14 amino acids. The V gene lost 5 bases and the J gene lost 7 bases, with 15 bases spanning the gap. CDR3 loop: CASSIGGPRNEQFF. DNA for the CDR3: TGTGCCAGCAGTATTGGAGGGCCGAGGAATGAGCAGTTCTTC.

The sample holds many counts of this clonotype. The rearrangement uses TRBV12-3 or TRBV12-4 and TRBJ2-1; 7 bases map to TRBD2. This CDR3 spans 15 amino acids. Unmatched junction bases numbered 14, after V lost 8 bases and J lost 7 bases. This chain's CDR3 is CASVSSGVLKNEQFF. CDR3 coding DNA: TGTGCCAGCGTATCTAGCGGAGTTCTTAAAAATGAGCAGTTCTTC.

This clonotype was seen a handful of times. The CDR3: CAISEPRTGGQNSPLHF. For the CDR3, the DNA is TGTGCCATCAGTGAGCCGAGGACAGGGGGCCAAAATTCACCCCTCCACTTT. V and J are TRBV10-3 and TRBJ1-6; 11 bases line up with TRBD1. The CDR3 totals 17 residues. V shed 2 bases and J 7 bases; nucleotides not matched to a gene: 7. CDR1 and CDR2 from the germline V gene are ENHRY and SYGVKD.

This clonotype has a count of ten or more. This sequence joins TRBV7-2 and TRBJ2-7; 9 bases agree with TRBD2. The CDR3 length is 16 residues. Germline V CDR1 and CDR2: SGHTA, FQGNSA. The V gene end was trimmed by 6 bases and the J gene end by 7 bases; junction bases not matched to a gene: 16. The CDR3 nucleotides are TGTGCCAGCAGGTTCTCCATTAGCGGGAGCCTGAGGGAGCAGTACTTC. This translates into CASRFSISGSLREQYF.

The J gene is TRBJ1-6, the V gene TRBV7-2; D unclear. Trimming pared 4 bases from V and 0 bases from J, leaving 10 bases between. Per germline, CDR1 SGHTA and CDR2 FQGNSA. This CDR3 contains 16 residues. For the CDR3, the DNA is TGTGCCAGCAGCTCTAGCGGGAGCTCCTATAATTCACCCCTCCACTTT. It encodes CASSSSGSSYNSPLHF. The entire variable domain, with the rest obtained from reference TRBV7-2 and TRBJ1-6, is as follows: GAGVSQSPSNKVTEKGKDVELRCDPISGHTALYWYRQSLGQGLEFLIYFQGNSAPDKSGLPSDRFSAERTGGSVSTLTIQRTQQEDSAVYLCASSSSGSSYNSPLHFGNGTRLTVT.

Many counts were recorded for this clonotype. The J gene is TRBJ2-1, the V gene TRBV29-1; TRBD1 matches 8 bases. This CDR3 has 11 amino acids. V lost 7 bases and J lost 7; bases outside the gene matches: 3. CDR1 and CDR2 from the germline V gene are SQVTM and ANQGSEA. CDR3 sequence (DNA): TGCAGCGCCCGACAGGGGAATGAGCAGTTCTTC. Translation: CSARQGNEQFF.

This clonotype was counted only a few times. It may be a read error: a sequence one base away is much more abundant. The J gene is TRBJ2-4, the V gene TRBV3-1; maybe TRBD1 (5 bases). The CDR3 consists of 15 residues. Germline V gene data show CDR1 as LGHDT and CDR2 as YNNKEL (reference sequence). Trimming shortened V by 6 bases and J by 4 bases, and 16 bases separated the two germline ends. The CDR3, as DNA: TGTGCCAGCAGGTCAAGGGCAGGGCCTAAAAACATTCAGTACTTC. Its translation is CASRSRAGPKNIQYF.

V usage is TRBV7-9 and J usage is TRBJ1-4; D unclear. V lost 1 base to trimming and J lost 0 bases, with 6 bases between them. Germline assignment: CDR1 SEHNR and CDR2 FQNEAQ (reference sequence). The CDR3 extends over 15 amino acids. CDR3: CASSLVAATNEKLFF. The CDR3, as DNA: TGTGCCAGCAGCTTAGTAGCAGCAACTAATGAAAAACTGTTTTTT.

The chain combines TRBV24-1 with TRBJ2-3; 10 bases map to TRBD2. Germline assignment: CDR1 KGHDR and CDR2 SFDVKD. J lost 4 bases, V lost 4 bases, and 10 bases had no gene match. The CDR3 has 17 residues. CDR3 sequence (DNA): TGTGCCACCAGTGACCAGAGTAGCGGGAGGACCCCAGATACGCAGTATTTT. Its translation: CATSDQSSGRTPDTQYF.

This clonotype was observed many times. The J gene is TRBJ1-1, the V gene TRBV20-1, with 9 bases that match TRBD1. J gave up 8 bases and V 2 bases, and 9 bases lay outside the gene matches. This CDR3 comprises 14 residues. Germline lookup yields CDR1 DFQATT and CDR2 SNEGSKA (reference sequence). CDR3 protein: CSARPSGTGREAFF. The CDR3 region has the DNA TGCAGTGCTAGACCCTCAGGGACAGGGAGAGAAGCTTTCTTT.

Remarks on this clonotype: A much larger clone differs from this one at a single base, so this may be a read error. The rearrangement uses TRBV28 and TRBJ2-5; weak D call: TRBD1 (5 bases). CDR3 length: 13 amino acids. CDR1 is MDHEN, CDR2 SYDVKM, per germline. CDR3 residues: CASSFDRLGRSDF. The CDR3 DNA reads TGTGCCAGCAGCTTCGATCGTCTGGGGCGGTCGGACTTC.

As regards this clonotype: This clone may be a read error of a much larger clone one base away. The CDR3: CAGSPIIEAGEKLFF. As DNA, the CDR3 is TGTGCCGGCAGCCCCATTATAGAGGCCGGCGAAAAACTGTTTTTT. This rearrangement joins TRBV28 to TRBJ1-4; no clear D gene. The CDR3 extends over 15 amino acids. Per germline, CDR1 MDHEN and CDR2 SYDVKM.

A note on this clonotype: A read error may account for a junction end that differs from germline. The chain joins TRBV6-1 to TRBJ1-2; D might be TRBD1 (6 bases). The germline gives CDR1 MNHNS, CDR2 SASEGT. The CDR3 runs to 13 residues. DNA of the CDR3: TGTGCCAGCAGTGAGTCTCAGGGGTATGGCTACATCTTC. Translating gives CASSESQGYGYIF.

A few counts support this clonotype. The genes are TRBV19 and TRBJ2-7; TRBD2 matches 8 bases. Germline trimming cut 7 bases from V and 0 bases from J; bases unmatched to any gene: 11. The CDR3 runs 16 residues. Germline CDR1 and CDR2: LNHDA and SQIVND (reference sequence). The CDR3 nucleotides are TGTGCCAGTAATGGCGCCGGCGGGAGGAACTCCTACGAGCAGTACTTC. Residues: CASNGAGGRNSYEQYF.

This clonotype was counted only a few times. The J gene is TRBJ2-4, the V gene TRBV10-2, with a tentative D call TRBD2 (6 bases). The CDR3 has 15 residues. V lost 3 bases to trimming and J lost 0 bases, with 9 bases between them. Germline V gene sequence: CDR1 WSHSY, CDR2 SAAADI. In DNA, the CDR3 is TGCGCCAGCAGTGAACCGGGACTAGCCAAAAACATTCAGTACTTC. It translates to CASSEPGLAKNIQYF.